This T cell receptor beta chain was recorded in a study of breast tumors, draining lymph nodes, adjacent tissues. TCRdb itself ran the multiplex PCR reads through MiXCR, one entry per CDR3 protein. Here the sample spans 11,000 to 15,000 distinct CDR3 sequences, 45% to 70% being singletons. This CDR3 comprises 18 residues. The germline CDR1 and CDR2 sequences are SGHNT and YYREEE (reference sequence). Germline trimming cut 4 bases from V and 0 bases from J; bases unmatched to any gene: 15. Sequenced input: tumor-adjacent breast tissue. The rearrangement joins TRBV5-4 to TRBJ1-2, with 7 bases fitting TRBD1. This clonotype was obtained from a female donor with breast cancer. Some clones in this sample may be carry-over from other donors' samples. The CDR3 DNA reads TGTGCCAGCAGCACTTTGGGGACAGACTGGCAAGCTAACTATGGCTACACCTTC. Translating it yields CASSTLGTDWQANYGYTF.